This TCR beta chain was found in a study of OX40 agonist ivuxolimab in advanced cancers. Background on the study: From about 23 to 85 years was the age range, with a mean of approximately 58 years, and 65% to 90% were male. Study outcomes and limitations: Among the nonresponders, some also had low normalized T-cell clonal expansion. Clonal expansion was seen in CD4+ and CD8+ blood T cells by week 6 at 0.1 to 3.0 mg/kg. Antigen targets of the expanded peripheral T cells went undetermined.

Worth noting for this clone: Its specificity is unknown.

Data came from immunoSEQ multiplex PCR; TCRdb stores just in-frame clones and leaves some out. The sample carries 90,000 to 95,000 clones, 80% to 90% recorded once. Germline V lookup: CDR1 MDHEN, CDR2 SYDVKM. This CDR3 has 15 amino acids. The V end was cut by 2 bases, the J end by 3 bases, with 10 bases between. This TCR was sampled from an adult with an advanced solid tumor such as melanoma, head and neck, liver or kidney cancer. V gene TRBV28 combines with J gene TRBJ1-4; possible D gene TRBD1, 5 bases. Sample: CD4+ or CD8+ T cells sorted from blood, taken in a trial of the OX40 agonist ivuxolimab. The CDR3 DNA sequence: TGTGCCAGCAGTTTAGGGGCGGCGGCTAATGAAAAACTGTTTTTT. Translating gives CASSLGAAANEKLFF.